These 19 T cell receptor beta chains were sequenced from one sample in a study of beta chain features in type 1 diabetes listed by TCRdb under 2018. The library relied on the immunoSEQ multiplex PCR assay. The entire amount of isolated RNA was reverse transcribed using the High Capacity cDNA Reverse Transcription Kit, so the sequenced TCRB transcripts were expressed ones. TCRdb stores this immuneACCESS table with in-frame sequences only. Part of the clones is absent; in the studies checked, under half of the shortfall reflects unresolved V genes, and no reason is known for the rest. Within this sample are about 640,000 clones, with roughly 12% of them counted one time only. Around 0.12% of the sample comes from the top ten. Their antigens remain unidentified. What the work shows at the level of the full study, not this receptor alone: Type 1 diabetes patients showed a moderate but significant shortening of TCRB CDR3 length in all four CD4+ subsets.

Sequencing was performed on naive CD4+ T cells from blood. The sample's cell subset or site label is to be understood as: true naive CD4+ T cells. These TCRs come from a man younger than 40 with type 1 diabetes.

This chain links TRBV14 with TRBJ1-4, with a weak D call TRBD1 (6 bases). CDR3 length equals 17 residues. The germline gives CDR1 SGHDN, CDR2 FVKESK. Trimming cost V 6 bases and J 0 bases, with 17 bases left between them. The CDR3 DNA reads TGTGCCAGCAGTTTATTCGCTCCAGGGGCAACTAATGAAAAACTGTTTTTT. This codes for CASSLFAPGATNEKLFF.

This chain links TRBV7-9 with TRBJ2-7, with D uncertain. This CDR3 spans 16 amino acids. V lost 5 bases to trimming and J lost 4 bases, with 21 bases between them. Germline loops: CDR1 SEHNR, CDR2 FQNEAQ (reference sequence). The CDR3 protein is CASSPSLRTLRYEQYF. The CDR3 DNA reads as TGTGCCAGCAGCCCCAGCCTGAGGACCTTAAGATACGAGCAGTACTTC.

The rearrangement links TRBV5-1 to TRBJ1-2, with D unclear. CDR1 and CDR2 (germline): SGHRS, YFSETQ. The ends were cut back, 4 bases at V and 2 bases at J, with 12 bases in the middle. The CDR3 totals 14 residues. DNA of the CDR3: TGCGCCAGCAGCCCCTGGGAACAGAACTATGGCTACACCTTC. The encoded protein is CASSPWEQNYGYTF.

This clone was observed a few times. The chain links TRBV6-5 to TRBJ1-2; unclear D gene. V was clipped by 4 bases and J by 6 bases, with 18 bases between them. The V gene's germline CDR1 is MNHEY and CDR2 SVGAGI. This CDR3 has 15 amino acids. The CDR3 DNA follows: TGTGCCAGCAGTTCGGGCCTACACGGAAGCGATGGCTACACCTTC. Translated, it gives CASSSGLHGSDGYTF.

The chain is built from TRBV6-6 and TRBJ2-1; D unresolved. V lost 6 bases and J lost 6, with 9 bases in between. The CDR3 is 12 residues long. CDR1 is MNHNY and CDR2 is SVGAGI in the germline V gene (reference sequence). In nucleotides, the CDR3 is TGTGCCAGCAGCCTCCCCGTCAATGAGCAGTTCTTC. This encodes CASSLPVNEQFF.

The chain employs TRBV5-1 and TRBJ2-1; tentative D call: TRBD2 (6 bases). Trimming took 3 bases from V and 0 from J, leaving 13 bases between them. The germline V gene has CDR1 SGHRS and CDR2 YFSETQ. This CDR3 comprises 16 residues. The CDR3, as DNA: TGCGCCAGCAGCTCCAGCGGGCTAAGCTCCTACAATGAGCAGTTCTTC. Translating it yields CASSSSGLSSYNEQFF.

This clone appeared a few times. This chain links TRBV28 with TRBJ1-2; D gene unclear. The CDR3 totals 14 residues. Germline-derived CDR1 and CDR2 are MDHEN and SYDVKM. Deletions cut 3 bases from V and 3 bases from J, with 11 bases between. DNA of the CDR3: TGTGCCAGCAGTTTCCCAGGCACGGACTATGGCTACACCTTC. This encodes CASSFPGTDYGYTF.

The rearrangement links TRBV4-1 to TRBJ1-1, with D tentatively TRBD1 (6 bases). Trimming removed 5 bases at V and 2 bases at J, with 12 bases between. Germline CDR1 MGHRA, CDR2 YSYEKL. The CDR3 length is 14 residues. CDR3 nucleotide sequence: TGCGCCAGCAGCTTTCTACAGGGCAACACTGAAGCTTTCTTT. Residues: CASSFLQGNTEAFF.

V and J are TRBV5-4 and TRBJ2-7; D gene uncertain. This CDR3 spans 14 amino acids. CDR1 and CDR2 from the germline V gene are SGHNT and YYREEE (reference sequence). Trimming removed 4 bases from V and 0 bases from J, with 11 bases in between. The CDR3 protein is CASSINGFSYEQYF. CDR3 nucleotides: TGTGCCAGCAGCATCAACGGTTTCTCCTACGAGCAGTACTTC.

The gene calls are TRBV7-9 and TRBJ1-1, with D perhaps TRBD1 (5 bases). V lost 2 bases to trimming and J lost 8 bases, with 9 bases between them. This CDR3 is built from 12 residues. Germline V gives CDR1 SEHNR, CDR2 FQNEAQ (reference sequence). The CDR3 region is CASSLSSGEAFF. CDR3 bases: TGTGCCAGCAGCTTATCCTCAGGGGAAGCTTTCTTT.

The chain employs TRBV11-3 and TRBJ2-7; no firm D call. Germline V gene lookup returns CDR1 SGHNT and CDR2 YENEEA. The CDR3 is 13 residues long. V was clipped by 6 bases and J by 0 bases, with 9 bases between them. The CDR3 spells CASSPTSSYEQYF. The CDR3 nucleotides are TGTGCCAGCAGTCCAACGAGCTCCTACGAGCAGTACTTC.

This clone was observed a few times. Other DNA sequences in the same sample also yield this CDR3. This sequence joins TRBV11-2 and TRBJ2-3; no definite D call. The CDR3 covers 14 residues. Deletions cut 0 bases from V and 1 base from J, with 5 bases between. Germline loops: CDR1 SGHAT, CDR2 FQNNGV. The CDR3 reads CASSLDRGTDTQYF. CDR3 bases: TGTGCCAGCAGCTTAGACCGGGGCACAGATACGCAGTATTTT.

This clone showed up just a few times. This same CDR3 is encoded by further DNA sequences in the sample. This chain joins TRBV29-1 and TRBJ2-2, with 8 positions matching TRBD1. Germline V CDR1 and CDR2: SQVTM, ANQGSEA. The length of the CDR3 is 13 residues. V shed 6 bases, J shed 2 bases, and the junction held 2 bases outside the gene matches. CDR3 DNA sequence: TGCAGCGTCGGGACAGGCAACACCGGGGAGCTGTTTTTT. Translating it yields CSVGTGNTGELFF.

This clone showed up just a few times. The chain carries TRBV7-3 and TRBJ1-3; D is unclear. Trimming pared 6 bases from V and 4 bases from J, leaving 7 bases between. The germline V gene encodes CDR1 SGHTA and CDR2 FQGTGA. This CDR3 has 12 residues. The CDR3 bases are TGTGCCAGCAGTCCCAACGGAAACACCATATATTTT. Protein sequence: CASSPNGNTIYF.

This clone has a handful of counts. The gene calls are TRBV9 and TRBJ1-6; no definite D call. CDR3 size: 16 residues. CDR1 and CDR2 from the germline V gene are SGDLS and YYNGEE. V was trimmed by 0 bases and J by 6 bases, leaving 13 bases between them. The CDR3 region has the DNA TGTGCCAGCAGCGTAGGGGAGGGAGGGAGTAATTCACCCCTCCACTTT. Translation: CASSVGEGGSNSPLHF.

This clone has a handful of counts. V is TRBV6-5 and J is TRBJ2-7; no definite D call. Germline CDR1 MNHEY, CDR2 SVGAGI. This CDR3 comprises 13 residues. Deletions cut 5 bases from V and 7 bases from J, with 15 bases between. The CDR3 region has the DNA TGTGCCAGCAGTAGGCCTCACCCAAAGGAGCAGTACTTC. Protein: CASSRPHPKEQYF.

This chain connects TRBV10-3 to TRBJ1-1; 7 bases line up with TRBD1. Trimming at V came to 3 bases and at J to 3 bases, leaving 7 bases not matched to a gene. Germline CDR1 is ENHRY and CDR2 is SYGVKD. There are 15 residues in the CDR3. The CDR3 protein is CAISEQGFEDTEAFF. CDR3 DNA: TGTGCCATCAGTGAACAGGGGTTTGAGGACACTGAAGCTTTCTTT.

In DNA, the CDR3 is TGTGCCAGCAATCCCGGGGGGGGCACTGGCTACACCTTC. It codes for CASNPGGGTGYTF. The J gene is TRBJ1-2, the V gene TRBV6-5; TRBD1 is a possible D gene (6 bases). The ends were cut back, 7 bases at V and 7 bases at J, with 16 bases in the middle. The CDR3 runs 13 residues. Germline-derived CDR1 and CDR2 are MNHEY and SVGAGI.

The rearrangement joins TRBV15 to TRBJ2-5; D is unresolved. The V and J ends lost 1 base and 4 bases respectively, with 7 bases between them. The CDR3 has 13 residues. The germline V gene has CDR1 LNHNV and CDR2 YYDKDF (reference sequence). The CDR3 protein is CATSRVTGETQYF. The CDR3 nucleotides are TGTGCCACCAGCAGAGTTACTGGAGAGACCCAGTACTTC.